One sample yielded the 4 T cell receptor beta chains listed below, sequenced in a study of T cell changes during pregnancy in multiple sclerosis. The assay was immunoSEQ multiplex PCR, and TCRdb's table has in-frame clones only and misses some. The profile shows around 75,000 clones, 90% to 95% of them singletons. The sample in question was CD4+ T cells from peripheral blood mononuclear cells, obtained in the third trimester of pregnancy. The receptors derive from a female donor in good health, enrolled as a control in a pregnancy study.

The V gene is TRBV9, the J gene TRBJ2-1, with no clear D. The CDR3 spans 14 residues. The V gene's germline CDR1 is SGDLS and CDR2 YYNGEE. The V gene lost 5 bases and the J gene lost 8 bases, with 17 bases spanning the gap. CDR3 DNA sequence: TGTGCCAGCAGTCCCGCCCCCTCCCCGGATGAGCAGTTCTTC. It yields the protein CASSPAPSPDEQFF.

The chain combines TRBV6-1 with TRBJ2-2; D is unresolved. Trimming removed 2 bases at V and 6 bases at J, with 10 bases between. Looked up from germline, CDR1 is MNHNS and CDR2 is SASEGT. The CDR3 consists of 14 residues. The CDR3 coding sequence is TGTGCCAGCAGTGAACTCTCCTTAGCCGGGGAGCTGTTTTTT. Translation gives CASSELSLAGELFF.

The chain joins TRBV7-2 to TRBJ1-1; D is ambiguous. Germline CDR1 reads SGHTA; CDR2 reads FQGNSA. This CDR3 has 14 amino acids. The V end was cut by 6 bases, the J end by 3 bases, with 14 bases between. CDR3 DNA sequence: TGTGCCAGCAGAAAAAGCGGCCAGTACACTGAAGCTTTCTTT. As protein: CASRKSGQYTEAFF.

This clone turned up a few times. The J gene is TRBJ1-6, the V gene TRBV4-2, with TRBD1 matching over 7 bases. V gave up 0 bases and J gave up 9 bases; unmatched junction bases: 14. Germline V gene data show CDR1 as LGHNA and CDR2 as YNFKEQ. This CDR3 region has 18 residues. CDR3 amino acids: CASSQDIPRTGWGSPLHF. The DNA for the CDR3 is TGTGCCAGCAGCCAAGATATCCCTCGGACAGGTTGGGGTTCACCCCTCCACTTT.